This TCR beta chain appears in the sequencing data of a study of regulatory and conventional T cells in RAG deficiency. Some clones are missing from TCRdb's copy, which holds only in-frame ones; the method was immunoSEQ multiplex PCR. Of roughly 35,000 clones listed, approximately 91% are singletons. V lost 4 bases to trimming and J lost 2 bases, with 10 bases between them. Germline assignment: CDR1 SGHAT and CDR2 FQDESV (reference sequence). The CDR3 length is 14 residues. This clone came up a few times. These data also featured in a second study, about regulatory T cells. From that second work: Amplification used 52 TRBV primers and 13 TRBJ primers.

The sequenced sample was CD8+ T cells sorted from blood. This clonotype was sampled from a human donor in good health. V is TRBV11-1 and J is TRBJ2-3; perhaps TRBD1 as D (5 bases). The CDR3 loop is CASSSGPDTDTQYF. In DNA, the CDR3 is TGTGCCAGCAGCTCAGGGCCGGACACAGATACGCAGTATTTT.